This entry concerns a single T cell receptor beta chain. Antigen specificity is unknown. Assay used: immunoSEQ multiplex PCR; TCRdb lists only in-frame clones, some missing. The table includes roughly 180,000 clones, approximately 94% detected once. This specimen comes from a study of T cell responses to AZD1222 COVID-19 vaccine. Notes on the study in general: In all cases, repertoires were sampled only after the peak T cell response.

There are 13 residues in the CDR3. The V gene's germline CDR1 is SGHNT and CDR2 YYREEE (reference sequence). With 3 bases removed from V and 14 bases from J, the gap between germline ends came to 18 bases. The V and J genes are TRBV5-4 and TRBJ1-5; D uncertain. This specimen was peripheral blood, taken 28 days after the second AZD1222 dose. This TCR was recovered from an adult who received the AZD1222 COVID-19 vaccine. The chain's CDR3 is CASSSDRKALKHF. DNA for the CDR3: TGTGCCAGCAGCTCCGATCGCAAGGCTCTCAAGCATTTT.